These 9 T cell receptor beta chains came from one sample sequenced in a study of cytomegalovirus exposure and HLA in healthy donors. The PCR contained 60 Vbeta and 13 Jbeta primers. Sequencing used immunoSEQ multiplex PCR; TCRdb keeps in-frame clones, though not all of them. The top ten hold 1.5% to 2% of the sample, which has roughly 230,000 clones, 80% to 95% seen once. The sequencing input was PBMCs. These receptors were collected from a girl aged 2 to 9 in good health and CMV-seronegative.

The chain links TRBV10-3 to TRBJ2-5, with 9 bases lining up with TRBD2. V lost 4 bases and J lost 1; bases outside the gene matches: 1. The CDR3 spans 14 residues. Germline-derived CDR1 and CDR2 are ENHRY and SYGVKD. The CDR3 protein is CAISVSGGQETQYF. DNA of the CDR3: TGTGCCATCAGTGTTAGCGGGGGCCAAGAGACCCAGTACTTC.

This rearrangement joins TRBV27 to TRBJ1-2, with 8 bases that match TRBD1. Germline CDR1 MNHEY, CDR2 SMNVEV (reference sequence). The CDR3 length is 14 residues. The V gene end was trimmed by 8 bases and the J gene end by 5 bases; junction bases not matched to a gene: 10. The CDR3 loop is CASGSTGALYGYTF. CDR3 nucleotides: TGTGCCAGCGGCTCGACAGGGGCCCTATATGGCTACACCTTC.

The chain has TRBV25-1 and TRBJ1-2, with TRBD1 matching 7 bases. This CDR3 contains 14 residues. The germline gives CDR1 MGHDK, CDR2 SYGVNS. Trimming took 5 bases from V and 0 from J; bases not matched to a gene: 3. The CDR3: CASSSGTANYGYTF. CDR3 nucleotide sequence: TGTGCCAGCAGTTCCGGGACAGCTAACTATGGCTACACCTTC.

The rearrangement links TRBV10-3 to TRBJ1-1, with TRBD1 matching 7 bases. Germline CDR1 ENHRY, CDR2 SYGVKD. J was trimmed by 0 bases and V by 6 bases; bases with no gene match: 4. The length of the CDR3 is 14 residues. DNA of the CDR3: TGTGCCATCAGCGGACAGGTCATGAACACTGAAGCTTTCTTT. Protein sequence: CAISGQVMNTEAFF.

V gene TRBV2 combines with J gene TRBJ2-7, with 10 bases identical to TRBD1. CDR1 is SNHLY and CDR2 is FYNNEI in the germline V gene. This CDR3 is built from 14 residues. The junction had 4 bases not matched to a gene; V was cut back by 5 bases and J by 3 bases. In nucleotides, the CDR3 is TGTGCCAGCAGTAAGACAGGGGGCGGCTACGAGCAGTACTTC. Translated, it gives CASSKTGGGYEQYF. Together with reference TRBV2 and TRBJ2-7, the CDR3 gives the full variable domain: EPEVTQTPSHQVTQMGQEVILRCVPISNHLYFYWYRQILGQKVEFLVSFYNNEISEKSEIFDDQFSVERPDGSNFTLKIRSTKLEDSAMYFCASSKTGGGYEQYFGPGTRLTVT.

CDR3 residues: CASSVGSAGELFF. The CDR3, as DNA: TGTGCCAGCAGCGTAGGGAGCGCCGGGGAGCTGTTTTTT. The chain carries TRBV9 and TRBJ2-2; D is uncertain. Looked up from germline, CDR1 is SGDLS and CDR2 is YYNGEE. This CDR3 spans 13 amino acids. V lost 0 bases and J 6 bases, leaving 6 bases between the germline ends.

Notes on this clone: Other DNA sequences of this sample code for an identical CDR3. The rearrangement joins TRBV9 to TRBJ2-1; 13 nucleotides agree with TRBD2. The germline gives CDR1 SGDLS, CDR2 YYNGEE. The V segment lost 4 bases and the J segment 2 bases; nucleotides outside the gene matches: 0. This CDR3 spans 15 amino acids. The CDR3 region is CASSTSGGAYNEQFF. Written as DNA, the CDR3 is TGTGCCAGCAGCACTAGCGGGGGGGCCTACAATGAGCAGTTCTTC.

Concerning this clone: Additional DNA sequences in this sample encode the identical CDR3. This chain links TRBV19 with TRBJ2-7; tentative D call: TRBD1 (5 bases). Looked up from germline, CDR1 is LNHDA and CDR2 is SQIVND (reference sequence). The ends were cut back, 4 bases at V and 3 bases at J, with 7 bases in the middle. This CDR3 is 12 amino acids long. The CDR3 is CASSSDSYEQYF. The CDR3 DNA is TGTGCCAGTAGTAGCGACAGCTACGAGCAGTACTTC.

The chain combines TRBV18 with TRBJ2-2; tentative D call: TRBD1 (6 bases). This CDR3 contains 17 residues. Germline CDR1 reads KGHSH; CDR2 reads LQKENI. Trimming shortened V by 3 bases and J by 1 base, and 15 bases separated the two germline ends. CDR3 loop: CASSPINGQMNTGELFF. The CDR3 coding sequence is TGTGCCAGCTCACCCATAAACGGACAGATGAACACCGGGGAGCTGTTTTTT.